This TCR beta chain was identified during a study of CD8 T cells in Susac syndrome. With random hexamers, reverse transcription was performed on roughly 0.5 to 1 ug of RNA. Amplification of TCR beta CDR3 used immunoSEQ multiplex PCR across 54 Vbeta and 13 Jbeta. TCRdb processed the immunoSEQ multiplex PCR reads anew with MiXCR; each CDR3 protein has one entry. The data contain about 100,000 distinct CDR3 sequences, about 95% of them singletons. The patients with Susac syndrome satisfied recently defined diagnostic criteria for either definite or probable disease. Negative isolation was used for CD8+ and CD4+ T cells and FACS enrichment for TEMRA cells. This CDR3 has 16 amino acids. V was pared by 3 bases and J by 3 bases, with 17 bases between. Germline-derived CDR1 and CDR2 are LNHDA and SQIVND (reference sequence).

Material: CD8+ T cells from PBMCs. This chain joins TRBV19 and TRBJ1-1; the D is unclear. The TCR was taken from a human donor with Susac syndrome. CDR3 DNA: TGTGCCAGTAGTATGAGGACTCTATTGGCCTACACTGAAGCTTTCTTT. It specifies CASSMRTLLAYTEAFF.